This entry concerns a single T cell receptor beta chain. Antigen specificity is unknown. These data belong to a study of OX40 agonist ivuxolimab in advanced cancers. Study-level information: Checkpoint inhibitors had been given previously to 35% to 50% of patients.

Assay: immunoSEQ multiplex PCR; the TCRdb copy retains only in-frame clones and omits some. Of about 54,000 clones listed, approximately 84% were seen once; the top ten hold about 1.2%. Study-wide results and limits: At 0.1 to 3.0 mg/kg and by week 6, clonal expansion occurred in CD4+ and CD8+ blood T cells.

The CDR3 has 12 amino acids. Trimming removed 1 base from V and 1 base from J, with 2 bases in between. Germline V gene data show CDR1 as SGHNT and CDR2 as YENEEA. The source material was CD4+ or CD8+ T cells sorted from blood, sampled in a trial of the OX40 agonist ivuxolimab. V and J are TRBV11-3 and TRBJ2-7; D uncertain. This sequence originates from an adult with an advanced solid tumor such as melanoma, head and neck, liver or kidney cancer. The CDR3 protein is CASSLGSYEQYF. The CDR3 DNA is TGTGCCAGCAGCTTAGGGTCCTACGAGCAGTACTTC.